This is a list of T cell receptor beta chains from one sample in a study of neoadjuvant anti-PD-1 for oral cavity cancer. Sequencing used immunoSEQ multiplex PCR; TCRdb keeps in-frame clones, though not all of them. Here the sample spans 11,000 to 15,000 clones, around 60% being singletons. The source was PBMCs, collected before nivolumab (anti-PD-1) treatment. The origin of the receptors is a person between 40 and 85 years old with oral cavity squamous cell carcinoma. CDR3s include the opening cysteine and the closing phenylalanine or tryptophan. Each record gives: D gene, J gene, V gene, clone size, CDR3 protein, CDR3 DNA. A D gene is named only where the DNA matches it firmly. A row's size may be missing; if present it is once, few, many or a size class.

TRBD2 TRBJ2-2 TRBV9 NA CASSASGGTTGELFF TGTGCCAGCAGCGCCAGCGGGGGGACCACCGGGGAGCTGTTTTTT
NA TRBJ2-3 TRBV14 NA CASSQEGPGLSTDTQYF TGTGCCAGCAGCCAAGAAGGTCCGGGCCTAAGCACAGATACGCAGTATTTT
NA TRBJ2-1 TRBV11-3 NA CASSSGLDNEQFF TGTGCCAGCAGCTCTGGCCTAGACAATGAGCAGTTCTTC
NA TRBJ2-5 TRBV7-2 few CASSSPSGKETQYF TGTGCCAGCAGCTCACCCTCCGGGAAAGAGACCCAGTACTTC
NA TRBJ2-7 TRBV13 NA CASNQLGWRDEQYF TGTGCCAGCAACCAGCTTGGTTGGAGAGACGAGCAGTACTTC
TRBD1 TRBJ2-2 TRBV5-1 few CASSDRDRGIRELFF TGCGCCAGCAGCGACCGGGACAGGGGGATCCGGGAGCTGTTTTTT
TRBD2 TRBJ2-1 TRBV11-1 NA CASSLNGLANEQFF TGTGCCAGCAGCCTCAACGGACTAGCGAATGAGCAGTTCTTC
TRBD1 TRBJ1-1 TRBV7-9 medium-sized CASSDRTGAQNTEAFF TGTGCCAGCAGCGATCGGACAGGGGCGCAGAACACTGAAGCTTTCTTT
NA TRBJ2-2 TRBV9 NA CASSVTGRGTGELFF TGTGCCAGCAGCGTAACGGGGCGTGGGACCGGGGAGCTGTTTTTT
NA TRBJ2-3 TRBV7-6 NA CASSPGWTQYF TGTGCCAGCAGCCCAGGGTGGACGCAGTATTTT
TRBD1 TRBJ2-1 TRBV5-6 NA CASSGTAYNEQFF TGTGCCAGCAGCGGGACAGCTTACAATGAGCAGTTCTTC
NA TRBJ2-7 TRBV10-1 NA CASSDQGGGGFYF TGCGCCAGCAGCGACCAGGGTGGGGGTGGCTTTTACTTC
NA TRBJ2-7 TRBV9 NA CASSAVDGGARDEQYF TGTGCCAGCAGCGCCGTTGATGGGGGGGCTCGCGACGAGCAGTACTTC
NA TRBJ1-1 TRBV12-5 NA CASTGDYNTEAFF TGTGCTAGTACCGGGGATTACAACACTGAAGCTTTCTTT
NA TRBJ2-2 TRBV5-4 NA CASSLAGVLGGGELFF TGTGCCAGCAGCTTGGCCGGGGTGCTCGGCGGCGGGGAGCTGTTTTTT
TRBD2 TRBJ2-3 TRBV30 NA CAWCGRAPDTQYF TGTGCCTGGTGTGGGAGGGCCCCAGATACGCAGTATTTT
NA TRBJ1-1 TRBV7-6 NA CASSLSSGPNTEAFF TGTGCCAGCAGCTTATCCTCGGGACCCAACACTGAAGCTTTCTTT
TRBD2 TRBJ2-7 TRBV7-8 NA CASSLARSGSNEQYF TGTGCCAGCAGCTTAGCGCGCAGCGGGAGCAACGAGCAGTACTTC
NA TRBJ2-6 TRBV14 NA CANDGGLNSGANVLTF TGTGCCAACGACGGCGGATTAAACTCTGGGGCCAACGTCCTGACTTTC
NA TRBJ1-2 TRBV7-9 NA CASGGQDYGYTF TGTGCCAGCGGGGGGCAAGACTATGGCTACACCTTC
NA TRBJ2-7 TRBV27 NA CASSLVGLYEQYF TGTGCCAGCAGTTTAGTAGGTCTCTACGAGCAGTACTTC
TRBD1 TRBJ2-2 TRBV2 NA CASRQGANTGELFF TGTGCCAGCAGACAGGGGGCAAACACCGGGGAGCTGTTTTTT
NA TRBJ1-1 TRBV4-1 NA CASSQVMETEAFF TGCGCCAGCTCACAAGTTATGGAGACTGAAGCTTTCTTT
NA TRBJ1-2 TRBV12-5 NA CASGLLGGRDGYTF TGTGCTAGTGGTTTGTTGGGGGGCAGGGATGGCTACACCTTC
TRBD2 TRBJ2-1 TRBV5-1 NA CASSLGGRPYNEQFF TGCGCCAGCAGCTTAGGCGGGAGGCCCTACAATGAGCAGTTCTTC
TRBD1 TRBJ2-5 TRBV27 NA CASSPRVTGGRLREETQYF TGTGCCAGCAGTCCACGGGTGACAGGGGGACGTCTGAGAGAAGAGACCCAGTACTTC
NA TRBJ2-3 TRBV4-1 NA CASSPLVLADTQYF TGCGCCAGCAGCCCTCTAGTCTTGGCAGATACGCAGTATTTT
NA TRBJ2-5 TRBV6-5 NA CASRDPVGTQYF TGTGCCAGCCGGGACCCAGTGGGGACCCAGTACTTC
NA TRBJ1-1 TRBV19 few CASAGTLRMNTEAFF TGTGCCAGCGCAGGGACCCTTCGGATGAACACTGAAGCTTTCTTT
NA TRBJ2-5 TRBV30 NA CAWTRGQGVETQYF TGTGCCTGGACTCGCGGGCAGGGAGTAGAGACCCAGTACTTC
TRBD2 TRBJ2-1 TRBV7-6 few CASSPTIGGSINEQFF TGTGCCAGCAGCCCCACTATTGGCGGGAGTATCAATGAGCAGTTCTTC
TRBD1 TRBJ2-7 TRBV19 NA CASRRSGQAADEQYF TGTGCCAGCCGCCGATCCGGACAGGCGGCCGACGAGCAGTACTTC
TRBD2 TRBJ2-7 TRBV13 NA CASSLYSGTSYGEQYF TGTGCCAGCAGCTTATACTCCGGGACTAGCTATGGGGAGCAGTACTTC
TRBD1 TRBJ1-5 TRBV15 NA CATSFHRDREGQPQHF TGTGCCACCAGCTTCCACCGGGACAGGGAGGGACAGCCCCAGCATTTT
TRBD1 TRBJ1-5 TRBV19 NA CASSTQGQGGNQPQHF TGTGCCAGTAGTACCCAGGGACAGGGCGGTAATCAGCCCCAGCATTTT
TRBD1 TRBJ1-1 TRBV15 NA CATSGNPYRGRIPSTEAFF TGTGCCACCAGCGGAAATCCCTACAGGGGGCGCATTCCCAGCACTGAAGCTTTCTTT